This T cell receptor (beta chain) was identified during a study of blood T cell repertoires in COVID-19. For the study at large: Sites in the United States, Italy and Spain provided acute and convalescent COVID-19 samples. PBMCs, B-cell-depleted T cells, or T cells were the source of the cDNA or gDNA that made up the material.

This clone occurred a few times. In the authors' workflow: Reference gene primer amplification yielded estimated nucleated cell counts. Clones were sequenced by immunoSEQ multiplex PCR, and TCRdb holds only the in-frame ones, with some missing. V and J calls and clone size are as listed in that table; D and trimming were resolved from the DNA. The repertoire holds about 200,000 clones, with about 90% as singletons. CDR1 is SNHLY, CDR2 FYNNEI, per germline. The length of the CDR3 is 11 residues. V was pared by 7 bases and J by 6 bases, with 6 bases between. This sequence joins TRBV2 and TRBJ2-2; D not certain. The sequenced sample consisted of peripheral blood. The receptor was isolated from a man aged 45-60 years with acute or convalescent COVID-19. DNA for the CDR3: TGTGCCAGCATAATAGCCGGGGAGCTGTTTTTT. It specifies CASIIAGELFF.